This TCR beta chain was documented in a study of blood T cell repertoires in COVID-19. Turning to the study itself: Both acute and convalescent COVID-19 samples were obtained from the United States, Italy and Spain. Sample material is recorded as cDNA or gDNA derived from T cells, B-cell-depleted T cells, or PBMCs.

Authors' analysis steps: Amplified reference gene primers provided the basis for estimating nucleated cell counts. Repertoires were generated with immunoSEQ multiplex PCR, while TCRdb's copy carries only in-frame clones and drops some. D and trimming were read from the DNA, whereas the V and J calls and clone size are those reported in that table. The sample lists 100,000 to 150,000 clones, about four fifths occurring once. The V segment lost 8 bases and the J segment 2 bases; nucleotides outside the gene matches: 3. Germline loops: CDR1 MNHEY, CDR2 SMNVEV (reference sequence). The CDR3 sequence is 14 residues long.

Sequenced material: peripheral blood. The clonotype was recovered from a woman in her seventies with acute or convalescent COVID-19. The rearrangement uses TRBV27 and TRBJ2-6; 7 bases are shared with TRBD1. DNA of the CDR3: TGTGCCAGCTCAGACAGGGCTGGGGCCAACGTCCTGACTTTC. It is translated as CASSDRAGANVLTF.